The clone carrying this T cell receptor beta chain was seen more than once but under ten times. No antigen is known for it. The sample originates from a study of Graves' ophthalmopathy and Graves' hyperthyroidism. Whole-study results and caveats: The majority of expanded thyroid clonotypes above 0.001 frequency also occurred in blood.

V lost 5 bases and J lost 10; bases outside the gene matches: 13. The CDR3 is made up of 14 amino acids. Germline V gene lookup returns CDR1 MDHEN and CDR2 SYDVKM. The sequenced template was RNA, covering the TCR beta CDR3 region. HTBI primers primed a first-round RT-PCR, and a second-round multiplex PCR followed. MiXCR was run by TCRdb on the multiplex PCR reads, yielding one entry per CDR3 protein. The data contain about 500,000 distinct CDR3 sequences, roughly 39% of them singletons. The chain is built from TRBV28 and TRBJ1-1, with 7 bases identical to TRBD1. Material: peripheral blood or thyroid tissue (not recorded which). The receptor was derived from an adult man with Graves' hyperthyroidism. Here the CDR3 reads CASSPTGLGLGAFF. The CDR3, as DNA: TGTGCCAGCAGTCCGACAGGGTTGGGGCTTGGAGCTTTCTTT.